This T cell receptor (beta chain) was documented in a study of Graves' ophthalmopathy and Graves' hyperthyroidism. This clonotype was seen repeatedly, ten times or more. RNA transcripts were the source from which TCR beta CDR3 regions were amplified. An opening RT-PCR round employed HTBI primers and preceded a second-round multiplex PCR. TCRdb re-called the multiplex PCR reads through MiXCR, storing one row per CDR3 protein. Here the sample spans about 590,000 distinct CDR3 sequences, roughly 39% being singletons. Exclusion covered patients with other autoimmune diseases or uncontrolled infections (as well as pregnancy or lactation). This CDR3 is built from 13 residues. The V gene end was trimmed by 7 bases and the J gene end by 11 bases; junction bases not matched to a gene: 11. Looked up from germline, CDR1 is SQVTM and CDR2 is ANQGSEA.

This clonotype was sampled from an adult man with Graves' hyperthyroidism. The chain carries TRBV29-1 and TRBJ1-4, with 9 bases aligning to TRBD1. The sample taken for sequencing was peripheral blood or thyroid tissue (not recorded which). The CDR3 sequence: CSGYRGQREKLFF. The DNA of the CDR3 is TGCAGCGGGTACAGGGGGCAACGGGAGAAACTGTTTTTT.